These 17 T cell receptor beta chains were sequenced from one sample in a study of blood T cell repertoires in COVID-19. Clones were read by immunoSEQ multiplex PCR, and TCRdb kept only the in-frame ones, dropping some. The repertoire holds about 230,000 clones, with around 84% as singletons. What was sequenced was PBMCs or T cells enriched from blood (not recorded which). The receptors derive from a man between 18 and 29 years old who had recovered from COVID-19.

The chain uses TRBV19 and TRBJ2-2, with 7 positions matching TRBD2. Trimming removed 10 bases from V and 3 bases from J; junction bases left unmatched: 14. Germline V gene lookup returns CDR1 LNHDA and CDR2 SQIVND (reference sequence). The CDR3 is 16 residues long. CDR3 in amino acids: CATTAGQGGDTGELFF. CDR3 DNA: TGTGCCACGACAGCCGGGCAGGGAGGGGACACCGGGGAGCTGTTTTTT.

This rearrangement joins TRBV5-1 to TRBJ1-4; 9 nucleotides match TRBD1. Per germline, CDR1 SGHRS and CDR2 YFSETQ. The CDR3 has 17 residues. Trimming at V came to 3 bases and at J to 1 base, leaving 7 bases not matched to a gene. The CDR3 here is CASSWTGDWETNEKLFF. CDR3 sequence (DNA): TGCGCCAGCAGCTGGACAGGGGATTGGGAAACTAATGAAAAACTGTTTTTT.

The chain couples TRBV19 to TRBJ2-6, with D perhaps TRBD2 (5 bases). V dropped 5 bases and J dropped 0 bases, with 11 bases sitting between them. Germline lookup yields CDR1 LNHDA and CDR2 SQIVND (reference sequence). The CDR3 length is 16 residues. In DNA form, the CDR3 reads TGTGCCAGTAGTCCCCCAGCGGCCTCTGGGGCCAACGTCCTGACTTTC. Translation gives CASSPPAASGANVLTF.

The gene calls are TRBV29-1 and TRBJ2-3; 7 bases match TRBD2. V trimming: 4 bases; J trimming: 2 bases; junction bases outside the gene matches: 9. The CDR3 is 15 residues long. Germline V gene lookup returns CDR1 SQVTM and CDR2 ANQGSEA. CDR3 bases: TGCAGCGTTGGGGGGGGTAGACAGAACACAGATACGCAGTATTTT. Residues: CSVGGGRQNTDTQYF.

This clone was seen only a few times. The chain couples TRBV5-1 to TRBJ1-4, with 12 nucleotides matching TRBD1. Germline-derived CDR1 and CDR2 are SGHRS and YFSETQ. This CDR3 is 17 amino acids long. V gave up 4 bases and J gave up 8 bases; unmatched junction bases: 12. The CDR3 protein is CASSLDPGQGAREKLFF. CDR3 DNA: TGCGCCAGCAGCCTCGACCCGGGACAGGGGGCGCGGGAAAAACTGTTTTTT.

The chain combines TRBV9 with TRBJ1-2; unclear D gene. There are 12 residues in the CDR3. Trimming stripped 4 bases from V and 1 base from J, with 5 bases between. CDR1 is SGDLS and CDR2 is YYNGEE in the germline V gene. CDR3 nucleotide sequence: TGTGCCAGCAGCCCCCGTAACTATGGCTACACCTTC. Translation: CASSPRNYGYTF.

The rearrangement joins TRBV10-1 to TRBJ1-3, with D unresolved. Deletions cut 5 bases from V and 0 bases from J, with 14 bases between. Germline V gene data show CDR1 as WNHNN and CDR2 as SYGVQD (reference sequence). The CDR3 consists of 16 residues. The CDR3 region has the DNA TGCGCCAGCAGTTCGTCAACCGCGTTCTCTGGAAACACCATATATTTT. Its protein is CASSSSTAFSGNTIYF.

The J gene is TRBJ2-5, the V gene TRBV19, with 10 bases fitting TRBD2. Germline assignment: CDR1 LNHDA and CDR2 SQIVND (reference sequence). V was pared by 4 bases and J by 3 bases, with 11 bases of the junction left unmatched. The CDR3 runs 17 residues. This CDR3 reads CASSTQFKSGREETQYF. DNA of the CDR3: TGTGCCAGTAGTACGCAATTCAAGAGCGGGAGGGAAGAGACCCAGTACTTC.

The chain's CDR3 is CASRGTGDSPLHF. CDR3 coding DNA: TGCGCCAGCAGAGGGACAGGGGATTCACCCCTCCACTTT. V usage is TRBV4-1 and J usage is TRBJ1-6; 10 bases line up with TRBD1. CDR3 size: 13 residues. From germline, CDR1 is MGHRA and CDR2 YSYEKL. J gave up 8 bases and V 6 bases, and 1 base lay outside the gene matches.

This chain links TRBV19 with TRBJ2-7; TRBD1 matches at 8 bases. CDR1 and CDR2 (germline): LNHDA, SQIVND (reference sequence). J was trimmed by 2 bases and V by 5 bases; bases with no gene match: 8. The CDR3 extends over 15 amino acids. CDR3 in amino acids: CASSAGTGPAYEQYF. The DNA of the CDR3 is TGTGCCAGTAGTGCCGGGACAGGTCCTGCCTACGAGCAGTACTTC.

This clone appeared a single time. The V call is TRBV27, the J call TRBJ2-2, with D unresolved. Germline CDR1 is MNHEY and CDR2 is SMNVEV (reference sequence). V was cut by 6 bases and J by 8 bases, with 10 bases left in between. CDR3 length: 12 amino acids. CDR3 protein: CASSLSRGELFF. The CDR3 region has the DNA TGTGCCAGCAGCCTAAGCCGGGGGGAGCTGTTTTTT.

V and J are TRBV28 and TRBJ1-1, with a weak D call TRBD1 (5 bases). CDR3 length equals 12 residues. Looked up from germline, CDR1 is MDHEN and CDR2 is SYDVKM. Between the trimmed V and J ends, which lost 5 bases and 8 bases, there was a span of 12 bases. DNA for the CDR3: TGTGCCAGCAGTGCCGGGACTCGGGAAGCTTTCTTT. Protein product: CASSAGTREAFF. Filled out from reference TRBV28 and TRBJ1-1, the complete variable domain reads DVKVTQSSRYLVKRTGEKVFLECVQDMDHENMFWYRQDPGLGLRLIYFSYDVKMKEKGDIPEGYSVSREKKERFSLILESASTNQTSMYLCASSAGTREAFFGQGTRLTVV.

The chain recombines TRBV3-1 (or the pseudogene TRBV3-2) with TRBJ2-5, with D unresolved. The CDR3 spans 17 residues. CDR1 is LGHDT and CDR2 is YNNKEL in the germline V gene (reference sequence). V was shortened by 2 bases and J by 5 bases, with 21 bases between the two germline ends. CDR3 DNA sequence: TGTGCCAGCAGCCAATCGGTTGAGCTGCTGACTGGGGAGACCCAGTACTTC. Protein sequence: CASSQSVELLTGETQYF.

The V call is TRBV28, the J call TRBJ2-3, with 9 bases fitting TRBD1. This CDR3 is 16 amino acids long. Germline V gene data show CDR1 as MDHEN and CDR2 as SYDVKM. The junction had 17 bases not matched to a gene; V was cut back by 8 bases and J by 8 bases. CDR3 region: CASGNPGQGRRGTQYF. The CDR3 DNA follows: TGTGCCAGCGGAAATCCGGGACAGGGCCGCAGGGGTACGCAGTATTTT.

The rearrangement joins TRBV19 to TRBJ2-2, with TRBD2 matching over 12 bases. This CDR3 has 15 residues. Germline assignment: CDR1 LNHDA and CDR2 SQIVND (reference sequence). J gave up 2 bases and V 11 bases, and 6 bases lay outside the gene matches. CDR3 sequence (DNA): TGTGCCGTGAGACTAGCGGGGGCAAACACCGGGGAGCTGTTTTTT. The encoded protein is CAVRLAGANTGELFF.

The J gene is TRBJ2-5, the V gene TRBV7-9; TRBD1 is a possible D gene (8 bases). Trimming stripped 5 bases from V and 7 bases from J, with 26 bases between. The CDR3 runs to 17 residues. CDR1 and CDR2 (germline): SEHNR, FQNEAQ (reference sequence). The DNA of the CDR3 is TGTGCCAGCAGCCTAACAGGGGGGGCTAGGGGCCCTGGGACCCAGTACTTC. This translates into CASSLTGGARGPGTQYF.

Here the CDR3 DNA reads TGTGCCAGCAGCTCAATGGCGGGAGCTAACAATGAGCAGTTCTTC. Translation: CASSSMAGANNEQFF. The chain couples TRBV11-3 to TRBJ2-1; TRBD2 matches at 7 bases. Trimming removed 4 bases from V and 5 bases from J; junction bases left unmatched: 8. CDR1 is SGHNT, CDR2 YENEEA, per germline. The CDR3 has 15 residues.